This is a list of T cell receptor beta chains from one sample in a study of regulatory T cells in long-lasting Graves disease. In TCRdb, the multiplex PCR reads were re-called with MiXCR into one record per CDR3 protein. The table shows fewer than 550,000 distinct CDR3 sequences, with more than 15% occurring only once. These records were also assigned to another study, of T cells in Graves' hyperthyroidism and ophthalmopathy.

The sample consisted of peripheral blood mononuclear cells (PBMCs), taken at new diagnosis, from a patient treated with antithyroid drugs. The receptors derive from a woman aged 35-65 years with Graves disease. Each CDR3 is given with its conserved first and last residue. A D gene is named only where the DNA matches it firmly. The size entry is marked missing in some rows and otherwise reads once, few, many or a size class.

clone_size: .
v_call: TRBV9
d_call: TRBD2
j_call: TRBJ2-1
cdr3_aa: CASSEGLAVYNEQFF
cdr3_nt: TGTGCCAGCAGCGAGGGACTAGCGGTTTACAATGAGCAGTTCTTC

clone_size: many
v_call: TRBV20-1
d_call: TRBD1
j_call: TRBJ2-1
cdr3_aa: CSARDLEAGTGSYNEQFF
cdr3_nt: TGCAGTGCTAGAGATCTCGAGGCCGGGACAGGCTCCTACAATGAGCAGTTCTTC

clone_size: many
v_call: TRBV11-2
d_call: .
j_call: TRBJ2-6
cdr3_aa: CASSLGRSGANVLTF
cdr3_nt: TGTGCCAGCAGCTTAGGCCGCTCTGGGGCCAACGTCCTGACTTTC

clone_size: many
v_call: TRBV28
d_call: TRBD1
j_call: TRBJ2-7
cdr3_aa: CASSSTGTETFYEQYF
cdr3_nt: TGTGCCAGCAGTTCCACCGGGACAGAGACTTTCTACGAGCAGTACTTC

clone_size: many
v_call: TRBV5-1
d_call: TRBD2
j_call: TRBJ2-1
cdr3_aa: CASSLEVPGLANHEQFF
cdr3_nt: TGCGCCAGCAGCTTGGAAGTCCCGGGACTAGCGAACCATGAGCAGTTCTTC

clone_size: many
v_call: TRBV6-1
d_call: TRBD2
j_call: TRBJ2-7
cdr3_aa: CASSEWGGGYEQYF
cdr3_nt: TGTGCCAGCAGTGAATGGGGCGGGGGATACGAGCAGTACTTC

clone_size: many
v_call: TRBV7-8
d_call: .
j_call: TRBJ1-5
cdr3_aa: CASSQDALGNQPQHF
cdr3_nt: TGTGCCAGCAGCCAGGACGCACTGGGAAATCAGCCCCAGCATTTT

clone_size: .
v_call: TRBV3-1
d_call: TRBD2
j_call: TRBJ2-7
cdr3_aa: CASSQESVRGDEQYF
cdr3_nt: TGTGCCAGCAGCCAAGAGAGCGTCCGGGGGGACGAGCAGTACTTC

clone_size: .
v_call: TRBV7-9
d_call: .
j_call: TRBJ2-1
cdr3_aa: CASSLALNEQFF
cdr3_nt: TGTGCCAGCAGCTTAGCCCTCAATGAGCAGTTCTTC

clone_size: .
v_call: TRBV7-9
d_call: TRBD2
j_call: TRBJ2-3
cdr3_aa: CASSARGGFGTDTQYF
cdr3_nt: TGTGCCAGCAGCGCTCGGGGGGGGTTTGGTACAGATACGCAGTATTTT

clone_size: many
v_call: TRBV2
d_call: .
j_call: TRBJ2-5
cdr3_aa: CASSLSPPGPSGVTQYF
cdr3_nt: TGTGCCAGCAGTCTTTCCCCCCCCGGGCCGTCGGGGGTGACCCAGTACTTC

clone_size: few
v_call: TRBV20-1
d_call: TRBD2
j_call: TRBJ2-1
cdr3_aa: CSARDLSGGAWQFF
cdr3_nt: TGCAGTGCTAGAGATCTGAGCGGGGGGGCCTGGCAGTTCTTC

clone_size: many
v_call: TRBV28
d_call: TRBD1
j_call: TRBJ1-5
cdr3_aa: CASSRTGDSQPQHF
cdr3_nt: TGTGCCAGCAGTCGGACAGGGGATTCTCAGCCCCAGCATTTT

clone_size: few
v_call: TRBV9
d_call: .
j_call: TRBJ1-4
cdr3_aa: CASSRGADLNEKLFF
cdr3_nt: TGTGCCAGCAGTAGGGGGGCAGACCTTAATGAAAAACTGTTTTTT

clone_size: many
v_call: TRBV20-1
d_call: TRBD1
j_call: TRBJ1-4
cdr3_aa: CSVTGGNEKLFF
cdr3_nt: TGCAGTGTGACAGGGGGCAATGAAAAACTGTTTTTT

clone_size: .
v_call: TRBV12-3/TRBV12-4
d_call: .
j_call: TRBJ1-5
cdr3_aa: CASSLDLGEGGGAQPQHF
cdr3_nt: TGTGCCAGCAGTTTAGATTTGGGGGAAGGCGGGGGGGCTCAGCCCCAGCATTTT

clone_size: .
v_call: TRBV7-9
d_call: .
j_call: TRBJ1-1
cdr3_aa: CASSSWGTTNTEAFF
cdr3_nt: TGTGCCAGCAGCTCTTGGGGGACCACGAACACTGAAGCTTTCTTT

clone_size: .
v_call: TRBV6-5
d_call: .
j_call: TRBJ2-1
cdr3_aa: CASSYSKKAEQFF
cdr3_nt: TGTGCCAGCAGTTACTCGAAGAAGGCAGAGCAGTTCTTC

clone_size: few
v_call: TRBV20-1
d_call: TRBD1
j_call: TRBJ1-1
cdr3_aa: CSARETGGFAEAFF
cdr3_nt: TGCAGTGCTAGAGAGACAGGGGGTTTCGCTGAAGCTTTCTTT

clone_size: many
v_call: TRBV3-1
d_call: .
j_call: TRBJ2-7
cdr3_aa: CASTTGLLGVEQYF
cdr3_nt: TGTGCCAGCACTACGGGTCTCCTTGGAGTCGAGCAGTACTTC

clone_size: many
v_call: TRBV2
d_call: .
j_call: TRBJ1-2
cdr3_aa: CASSEVEGLGYTF
cdr3_nt: TGTGCCAGCAGTGAAGTAGAGGGACTTGGCTACACCTTC

clone_size: many
v_call: TRBV2
d_call: TRBD1
j_call: TRBJ2-3
cdr3_aa: CASRGQGIDTQYF
cdr3_nt: TGTGCCAGCCGGGGACAGGGAATTGATACGCAGTATTTT

clone_size: many
v_call: TRBV20-1
d_call: .
j_call: TRBJ1-1
cdr3_aa: CSARDLQATEAFF
cdr3_nt: TGCAGTGCTAGAGATCTCCAGGCCACTGAAGCTTTCTTT

clone_size: few
v_call: TRBV6-1
d_call: .
j_call: TRBJ1-5
cdr3_aa: CASSEAGNSNQPQRF
cdr3_nt: TGTGCCAGCAGTGAAGCGGGGAACAGCAATCAGCCCCAGCGTTTT

clone_size: many
v_call: TRBV29-1
d_call: TRBD2
j_call: TRBJ2-1
cdr3_aa: CSLLGGLAGTNEQFF
cdr3_nt: TGCAGCCTCCTCGGGGGGCTAGCGGGGACCAATGAGCAGTTCTTC

clone_size: many
v_call: TRBV28
d_call: .
j_call: TRBJ1-2
cdr3_aa: CASSPTGGNSYGYTF
cdr3_nt: TGTGCCAGCAGTCCTACCGGCGGGAACAGCTATGGCTACACCTTC